Included here is one TCR beta chain sequence, with context. This clonotype was detected only a few times. This receptor's antigen is unknown. It has no much larger one-base neighbor in the sample; base qualities were not kept. Synthesis of TCR cDNA relied on 5'RACE template switching, a step that introduced a universal primer site along with unique molecular identifiers. cDNA synthesis was primed from both the TCR alpha and TCR beta constant segments. Library amplification involved two PCR steps, and the second step added sample barcodes and sequencing adapters. Libraries were sequenced on Illumina HiSeq 2500 (2x100 bp) or NovaSeq (2x150 bp). The authors processed their data as follows. MIGEC handled demultiplexing of reads and collapsing into UMI consensus sequences, while MiXCR performed V(D)J alignment. Clonotypes responding to the vaccine were identified with edgeR on replicate PBMC samples, with the criteria of FDR below 0.01 and a log2 fold change above 5 up to day 15. Each bulk clonotype received a CD4 or CD8 identity based on whether the sequenced CD4 or CD8 repertoire contained that clonotype at higher abundance. TCRdb applied fastp at Q25 and MiXCR to the public reads, then kept only in-frame beta chains. Here each entry gathers all rows of one CDR3 protein and keeps the most common genes and DNA. These V and J calls are TCRdb output, not the study's own analysis. A total of about 580,000 distinct CDR3 sequences appear in this sample, around a sixth of them only once. Of the sample, roughly 17% falls within the top ten clones.

This sample was taken from a study of T cells after yellow fever vaccination (dated by TCRdb to about 2019). About the study as a whole: The SMART-Seq v4 Ultra Low Input RNA kit was used to prepare libraries from fractions with low cell numbers. Blood was drawn at multiple timepoints before and after primary and secondary immunization, with bulk PBMC replicates and cell subsets isolated. Two healthy male donors, one aged 18 to 29 and one aged 30 to 39 years, made up the cohort. To follow T-cell clones before and after primary and booster YFV17D yellow fever vaccination, bulk TCR alpha and beta repertoires were sequenced over time.

What the research found in general, with its limitations: After the booster, most of the clones that had expanded following primary vaccination were detected again (roughly 97% of CD4 and 80% to 90% of CD8), which suggests that memory was broadly maintained. Computational filtering was required because FACS-sorted repertoires could contain abundant contaminating clonotypes from the bulk population. The study included only two donors, which limits how far the findings can be generalized. The secondary T-cell response was weaker than the primary response but faster, peaking on day 5 instead of day 15. A small fraction of clonotypes appeared in both the CD4 and CD8 compartments, likely as a result of convergent recombination.

Sample treatment or condition, as interpreted from the label and publication: live attenuated yellow fever vaccine strain. At each blood-draw timepoint, two biological replicates of bulk PBMCs were obtained. A standard Ficoll-Paque protocol was used to isolate PBMCs from peripheral blood. RNA was extracted with TriZol from bulk PBMCs, CD4 and CD8 fractions, and dextramer-positive and dextramer-negative fractions. The receptor comes from a man aged 18 to 29 who received the YFV17D yellow fever vaccine. The specimen comprised PBMCs, sampled about 5 days after the first yellow fever vaccination.

DNA sequence: TGCGCCAGCAGCCAAGGGGGGCTGAGGGGAGTACACACTGAAGCTTTCTTT. Translated, this gives CASSQGGLRGVHTEAFF. This receptor chain uses TRBV4-3 and TRBJ1-1; TRBD1 is a weak D gene call, 6 bases matching. The junction shows trimming of 1 base on V and 3 bases on J, plus 18 bases between the germline ends. The CDR1 and CDR2 encoded by the germline V gene are LGHNA and YSLEER. The CDR3 sequence holds 17 residues, the cysteine and phenylalanine included. The sequence is cut down to CDR3 DNA, 51 bases in frame from base 1.